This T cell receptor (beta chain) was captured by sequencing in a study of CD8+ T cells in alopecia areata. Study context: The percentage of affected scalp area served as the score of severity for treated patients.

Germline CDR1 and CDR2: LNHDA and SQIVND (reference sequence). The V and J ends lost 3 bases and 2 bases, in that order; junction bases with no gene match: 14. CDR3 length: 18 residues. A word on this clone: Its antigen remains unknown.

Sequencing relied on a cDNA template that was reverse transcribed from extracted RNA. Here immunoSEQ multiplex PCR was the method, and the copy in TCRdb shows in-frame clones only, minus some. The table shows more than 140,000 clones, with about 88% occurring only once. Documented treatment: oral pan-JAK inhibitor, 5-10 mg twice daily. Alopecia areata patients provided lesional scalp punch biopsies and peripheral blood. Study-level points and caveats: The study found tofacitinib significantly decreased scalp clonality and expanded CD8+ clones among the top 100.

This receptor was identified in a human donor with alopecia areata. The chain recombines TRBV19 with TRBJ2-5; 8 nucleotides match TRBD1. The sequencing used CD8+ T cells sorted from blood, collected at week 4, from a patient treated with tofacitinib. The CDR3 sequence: CASSIDGQGLGPQETQYF. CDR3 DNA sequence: TGTGCCAGTAGTATCGATGGACAGGGTCTCGGACCTCAAGAGACCCAGTACTTC.